The 21 T cell receptor beta chains below were found in one sample sequenced in a study of blood T cells in healthy people across ages (dated by TCRdb to between 2014 and 2017). Library creation used 5' RACE. Data came from an Illumina HiSeq 2500. A second about 7 to 11 cycle PCR used a sample-barcoded 5' primer and a J-beta primer mix. The public reads were reanalyzed by TCRdb: fastp trimming at Q25, MiXCR alignment, in-frame beta chains only. Rows with one shared CDR3 protein collapse into an entry with the most common genes and DNA. The sample table shows about 1.1 million distinct CDR3 sequences, and around two fifths are seen once. The leading ten clones occupy about 12% of the sample. The sample taken for sequencing was blood. Source of these receptors: a man aged 18 to 30 in good health.

This clonotype was seen ten or more times. V is TRBV20-1 and J is TRBJ1-2; tentatively, D is TRBD1 (5 bases). Trimming removed 0 bases at V and 8 bases at J, with 16 bases between. Germline V lookup: CDR1 DFQATT, CDR2 SNEGSKA (reference sequence). CDR3 length equals 14 residues. This CDR3 is CSARDSSTVEGYTF. CDR3 DNA: TGCAGTGCTAGAGATTCATCGACAGTCGAAGGCTACACCTTC.

This clonotype came up a few times. This rearrangement joins TRBV7-9 to TRBJ2-5; D unclear. Germline V lookup: CDR1 SEHNR, CDR2 FQNEAQ (reference sequence). This CDR3 has 14 residues. Trimming shortened V by 5 bases and J by 2 bases, and 12 bases separated the two germline ends. The DNA of the CDR3 is TGTGCCAGCAGCCTATCGATCGGACAAGAGACCCAGTACTTC. Its translation is CASSLSIGQETQYF.

This clonotype occurred many times. The chain carries TRBV6-5 and TRBJ2-7, with D hard to call. Per germline, CDR1 MNHEY and CDR2 SVGAGI. This CDR3 contains 11 residues. V was clipped by 6 bases and J by 3 bases, with 6 bases between them. CDR3 region: CASSRYYEQYF. The DNA of the CDR3 is TGTGCCAGCAGCCGATACTACGAGCAGTACTTC.

This clonotype has a handful of counts. In nucleotides, the CDR3 is TGTGCCAGCAGTTTATGGGCCCCTAGCGGGGGGGACAGCACAGATACGCAGTATTTT. It encodes CASSLWAPSGGDSTDTQYF. This chain uses TRBV27 with TRBJ2-3; 12 bases agree with TRBD2. Looked up from germline, CDR1 is MNHEY and CDR2 is SMNVEV (reference sequence). The trim removed 1 base at V and 0 bases at J, leaving 8 bases unmatched. The CDR3 consists of 19 residues.

This clonotype was detected ten times or more. The gene calls are TRBV3-1 and TRBJ1-6, with D uncertain. With 1 base removed from V and 8 bases from J, the gap between germline ends came to 6 bases. This CDR3 region has 13 residues. The germline gives CDR1 LGHDT, CDR2 YNNKEL (reference sequence). The DNA for the CDR3 is TGTGCCAGCAGCCAAGTTAGGGATTCACCCCTCCACTTT. As protein: CASSQVRDSPLHF.

This chain joins TRBV6-1 and TRBJ2-7; 7 bases are a match to TRBD1. The J segment lost 5 bases and the V segment lost 5 bases, leaving 15 bases of the junction unmatched. The length of the CDR3 is 16 residues. The germline V gene encodes CDR1 MNHNS and CDR2 SASEGT. The CDR3 DNA sequence: TGTGCCAGCAGTATACCTCCTCCCGGGACAGATGACGAGCAGTACTTC. This encodes CASSIPPPGTDDEQYF.

The chain employs TRBV4-2 and TRBJ1-2; the match to TRBD1 covers 8 bases. The CDR3 is 14 residues long. V lost 3 bases to trimming and J lost 5 bases; unmatched junction nucleotides: 5. Per the germline V gene, CDR1 is LGHNA and CDR2 is YNFKEQ. CDR3 DNA: TGTGCCAGCAGCCAGACAGGGGAAAGATATGGCTACACCTTC. Translating gives CASSQTGERYGYTF.

The chain couples TRBV10-3 to TRBJ2-7; D is ambiguous. The CDR3 spans 12 residues. V lost 2 bases to trimming and J lost 5 bases, with 7 bases between them. CDR1 is ENHRY and CDR2 is SYGVKD in the germline V gene. The CDR3 region has the DNA TGTGCCATCAGTGAGAAACTCGACGAGCAGTACTTC. Its protein is CAISEKLDEQYF.

This clonotype was seen a few times. The chain uses TRBV10-3 and TRBJ1-6; 7 bases agree with TRBD1. CDR1 and CDR2 (germline): ENHRY, SYGVKD. V lost 4 bases to trimming and J lost 6 bases; unmatched junction nucleotides: 3. The CDR3 consists of 14 residues. The CDR3 is CAISGTGGNSPLHF. CDR3 nucleotides: TGTGCCATCAGTGGGACAGGTGGTAATTCACCCCTCCACTTT.

Of note for this clonotype: Given a much more abundant clone one base away, this may be a read error. This chain's CDR3 is CVSSSGTYEQYF. The CDR3 DNA follows: TGTGTCAGCTCATCTGGAACCTACGAGCAGTACTTC. The chain combines TRBV18 with TRBJ2-7; D unclear. Germline V lookup: CDR1 KGHSH, CDR2 LQKENI. The CDR3 is made up of 12 amino acids.

This clonotype occurred many times. V usage is TRBV5-1 and J usage is TRBJ2-5, with D perhaps being TRBD1 or TRBD2 (6 bases each). V lost 7 bases, J lost 1 base, and 11 bases lay in between. CDR3 length equals 13 residues. Looked up from germline, CDR1 is SGHRS and CDR2 is YFSETQ. Here the CDR3 reads CASGRTVQETQYF. The CDR3 bases are TGCGCCAGCGGGAGGACAGTCCAAGAGACCCAGTACTTC.

There are a few counts of this clonotype. The rearrangement links TRBV5-1 to TRBJ1-3; the match to TRBD1 covers 7 bases. The CDR3 totals 15 residues. Trimming took 0 bases from V and 3 from J; bases not matched to a gene: 3. The germline CDR1 and CDR2 sequences are SGHRS and YFSETQ. CDR3 bases: TGCGCCAGCAGCTTGGAGTACAGGGGTGGAAACACCATATATTTT. Amino acid sequence: CASSLEYRGGNTIYF. The variable domain in full, with the rest retrieved from reference TRBV5-1 and TRBJ1-3, is KAGVTQTPRYLIKTRGQQVTLSCSPISGHRSVSWYQQTPGQGLQFLFEYFSETQRNKGNFPGRFSGRQFSNSRSEMNVSTLELGDSALYLCASSLEYRGGNTIYFGEGSWLTVV.

This clonotype was detected only once. This chain links TRBV6-6 with TRBJ1-1; D gene unclear. Between the trimmed V and J ends, which lost 5 bases and 1 base, there was a span of 11 bases. CDR3 size: 14 residues. CDR1 is MNHNY and CDR2 is SVGAGI in the germline V gene (reference sequence). As DNA, the CDR3 is TGTGCCAGCAGTACCCGAGGCGGGAACACTGAAGCTTTCTTT. This encodes CASSTRGGNTEAFF.

CDR3 amino acids: CASSPTITGELFF. The DNA of the CDR3 is TGTGCCAGCAGTCCAACGATCACCGGGGAGCTGTTTTTT. The chain is built from TRBV12-3 or TRBV12-4 and TRBJ2-2; D unclear. Trimming took off 5 bases at V and 4 bases at J, with 8 bases between the two ends. The CDR3 has 13 amino acids.

The CDR3 spells CASSRGALEKLFF. The CDR3 nucleotides are TGTGCCAGCAGCAGGGGGGCCTTGGAAAAACTGTTTTTT. This sequence joins TRBV9 and TRBJ1-4; D perhaps matches TRBD1 (6 bases). Germline V gives CDR1 SGDLS, CDR2 YYNGEE. This CDR3 has 13 amino acids. V was pared by 4 bases and J by 8 bases, with 12 bases between. The variable domain in full, completed from reference TRBV9 and TRBJ1-4, reads DSGVTQTPKHLITATGQRVTLRCSPRSGDLSVYWYQQSLDQGLQFLIQYYNGEERAKGNILERFSAQQFPDLHSELNLSSLELGDSALYFCASSRGALEKLFFGSGTQLSVL.

V is TRBV7-9 and J is TRBJ2-2; D gene ambiguous. The CDR3 is 13 amino acids. V lost 2 bases to trimming and J lost 6 bases, with 7 bases between them. Germline loops: CDR1 SEHNR, CDR2 FQNEAQ (reference sequence). CDR3 sequence: CASSLPEAGELFF. DNA of the CDR3: TGTGCCAGCAGCTTACCTGAGGCCGGGGAGCTGTTTTTT.

This clonotype appeared a few times. The CDR3 loop is CASSPPAGAIGGYTF. CDR3 bases: TGTGCCAGCTCACCACCGGCAGGGGCAATAGGCGGCTACACCTTC. The rearrangement uses TRBV18 and TRBJ1-2; D is possibly TRBD1 (6 bases). CDR3 size: 15 residues. Germline V lookup: CDR1 KGHSH, CDR2 LQKENI. The V and J ends lost 0 bases and 8 bases respectively, with 16 bases between them.

This chain connects TRBV6-5 to TRBJ2-1, with 7 bases lining up with TRBD1. The CDR3 extends over 16 amino acids. The V gene end was trimmed by 8 bases and the J gene end by 4 bases; junction bases not matched to a gene: 14. Germline CDR1 is MNHEY and CDR2 is SVGAGI. The CDR3 coding sequence is TGTGCCAGCGGCCCCGCAGCACAGGGGATGTACAATGAGCAGTTCTTC. It encodes CASGPAAQGMYNEQFF.

The chain recombines TRBV14 with TRBJ2-7; TRBD1 might be the D (6 bases). Germline CDR1 reads SGHDN; CDR2 reads FVKESK. This CDR3 is built from 16 residues. Deletions cut 2 bases from V and 0 bases from J, with 14 bases between. Written as DNA, the CDR3 is TGTGCCAGCAGCCAACGCCCTGGGACACTCTCCTACGAGCAGTACTTC. It translates to CASSQRPGTLSYEQYF.

There are a few counts of this clonotype. This sequence joins TRBV6-1 and TRBJ2-3; 11 bases are a match to TRBD2. This CDR3 has 17 amino acids. V was clipped by 5 bases and J by 2 bases; unmatched bases: 9. The germline CDR1 and CDR2 sequences are MNHNS and SASEGT. CDR3 nucleotide sequence: TGTGCCAGCAGTCCGCTATCGACTAGCGGGGACACAGATACGCAGTATTTT. It translates to CASSPLSTSGDTDTQYF.

This chain connects TRBV12-3 or TRBV12-4 to TRBJ2-1, with D tentatively TRBD2 (6 bases). The CDR3 runs 17 residues. Trimming took 3 bases from V and 6 from J, leaving 21 bases between them. Here the CDR3 DNA reads TGTGCCAGCAGTTTTCGGGGTACTAGCTTGCCGGGCAATGAGCAGTTCTTC. The encoded protein is CASSFRGTSLPGNEQFF.